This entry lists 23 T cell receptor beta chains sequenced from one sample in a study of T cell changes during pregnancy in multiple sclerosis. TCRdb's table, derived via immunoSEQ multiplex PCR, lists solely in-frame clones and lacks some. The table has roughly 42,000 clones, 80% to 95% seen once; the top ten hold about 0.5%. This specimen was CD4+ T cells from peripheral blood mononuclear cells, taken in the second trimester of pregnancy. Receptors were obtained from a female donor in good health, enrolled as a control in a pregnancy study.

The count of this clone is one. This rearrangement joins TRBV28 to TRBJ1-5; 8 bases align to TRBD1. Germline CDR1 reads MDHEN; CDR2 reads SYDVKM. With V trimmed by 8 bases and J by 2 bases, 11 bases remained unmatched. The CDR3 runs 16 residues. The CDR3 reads CASAGGASAGNQPQHF. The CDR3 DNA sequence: TGTGCCAGCGCAGGGGGCGCCTCAGCGGGCAATCAGCCCCAGCATTTT.

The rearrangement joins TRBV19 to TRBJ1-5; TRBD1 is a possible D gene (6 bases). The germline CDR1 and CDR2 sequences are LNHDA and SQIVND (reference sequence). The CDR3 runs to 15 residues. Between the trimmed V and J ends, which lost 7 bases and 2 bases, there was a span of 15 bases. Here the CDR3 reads CASKPGHLRNQPQHF. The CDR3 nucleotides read TGTGCCAGTAAACCGGGACACCTACGCAATCAGCCCCAGCATTTT. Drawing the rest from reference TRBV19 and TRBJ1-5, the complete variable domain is DGGITQSPKYLFRKEGQNVTLSCEQNLNHDAMYWYRQDPGQGLRLIYYSQIVNDFQKGDIAEGYSVSREKKESFPLTVTSAQKNPTAFYLCASKPGHLRNQPQHFGDGTRLSIL.

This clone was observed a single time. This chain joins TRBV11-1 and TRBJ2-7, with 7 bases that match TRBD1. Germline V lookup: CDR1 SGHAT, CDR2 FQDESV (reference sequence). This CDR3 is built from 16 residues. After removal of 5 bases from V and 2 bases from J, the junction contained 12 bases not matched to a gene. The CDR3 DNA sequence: TGTGCCAGCAGCCAGCTCCGGGACAGCCGTGCCTACGAGCAGTACTTC. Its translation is CASSQLRDSRAYEQYF.

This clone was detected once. The CDR3 region is CASSLPSSGGYNEQFF. CDR3 coding DNA: TGTGCCAGCAGTTTACCCTCTAGCGGGGGGTACAATGAGCAGTTCTTC. The genes are TRBV28 and TRBJ2-1, with 11 bases lining up with TRBD2. V lost 2 bases to trimming and J lost 4 bases; unmatched junction nucleotides: 4. The CDR3 is 16 residues long. Germline V CDR1 and CDR2: MDHEN, SYDVKM.

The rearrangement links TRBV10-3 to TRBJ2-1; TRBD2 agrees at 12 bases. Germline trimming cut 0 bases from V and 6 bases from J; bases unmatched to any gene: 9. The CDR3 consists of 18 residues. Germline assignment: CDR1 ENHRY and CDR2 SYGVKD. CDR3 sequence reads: CAISESTRASGGGNEQFF. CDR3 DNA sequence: TGTGCCATCAGTGAGTCGACTCGGGCTAGCGGGGGGGGCAATGAGCAGTTCTTC.

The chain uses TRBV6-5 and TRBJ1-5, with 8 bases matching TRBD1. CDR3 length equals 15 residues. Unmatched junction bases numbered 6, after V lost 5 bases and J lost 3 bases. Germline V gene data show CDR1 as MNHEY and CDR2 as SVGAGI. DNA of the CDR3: TGTGCCAGCAGTATTGACAGGGGACACAATCAGCCCCAGCATTTT. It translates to CASSIDRGHNQPQHF.

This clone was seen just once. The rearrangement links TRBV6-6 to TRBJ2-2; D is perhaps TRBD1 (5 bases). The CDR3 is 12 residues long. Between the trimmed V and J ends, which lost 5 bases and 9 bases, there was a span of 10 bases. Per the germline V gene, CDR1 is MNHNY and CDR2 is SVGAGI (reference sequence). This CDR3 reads CASSPDSRELFF. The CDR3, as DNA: TGTGCCAGCAGTCCCGACAGCCGGGAGCTGTTTTTT.

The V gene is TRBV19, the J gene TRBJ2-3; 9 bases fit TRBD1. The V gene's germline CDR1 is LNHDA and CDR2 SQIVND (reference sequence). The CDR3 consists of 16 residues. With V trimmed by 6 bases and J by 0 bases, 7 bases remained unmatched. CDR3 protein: CASSPRGQGSTDTQYF. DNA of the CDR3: TGTGCCAGTAGCCCACGGGGACAGGGTAGCACAGATACGCAGTATTTT.

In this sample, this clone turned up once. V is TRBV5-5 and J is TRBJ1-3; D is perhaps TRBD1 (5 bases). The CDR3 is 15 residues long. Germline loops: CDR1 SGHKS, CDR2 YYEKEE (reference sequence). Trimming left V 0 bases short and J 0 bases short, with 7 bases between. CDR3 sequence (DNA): TGTGCCAGCAGCTTGGACAGGATCTCTGGAAACACCATATATTTT. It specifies CASSLDRISGNTIYF.

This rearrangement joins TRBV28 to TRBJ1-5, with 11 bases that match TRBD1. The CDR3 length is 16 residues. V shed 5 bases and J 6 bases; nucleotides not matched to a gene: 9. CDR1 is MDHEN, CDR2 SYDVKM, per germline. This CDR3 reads CASSTRTGGWSQPQHF. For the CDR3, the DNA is TGTGCCAGCAGTACAAGGACAGGGGGCTGGAGTCAGCCCCAGCATTTT.

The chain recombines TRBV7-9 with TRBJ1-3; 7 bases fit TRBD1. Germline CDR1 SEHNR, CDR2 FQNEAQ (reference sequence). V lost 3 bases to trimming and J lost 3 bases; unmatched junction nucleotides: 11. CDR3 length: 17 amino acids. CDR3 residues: CASSFMRQGVNGNTIYF. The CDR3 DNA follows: TGTGCCAGCAGCTTCATGCGACAGGGAGTAAATGGAAACACCATATATTTT.

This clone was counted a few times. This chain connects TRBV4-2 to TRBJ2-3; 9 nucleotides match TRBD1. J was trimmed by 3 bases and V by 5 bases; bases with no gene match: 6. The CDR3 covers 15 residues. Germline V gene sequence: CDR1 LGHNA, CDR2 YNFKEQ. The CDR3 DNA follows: TGTGCCAGCAGCGGATTGACAGGGGGGACAGATACGCAGTATTTT. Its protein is CASSGLTGGTDTQYF.

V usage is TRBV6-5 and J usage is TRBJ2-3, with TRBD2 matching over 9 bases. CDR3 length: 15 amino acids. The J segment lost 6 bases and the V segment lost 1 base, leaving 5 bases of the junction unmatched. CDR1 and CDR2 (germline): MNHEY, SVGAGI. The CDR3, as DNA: TGTGCCAGCAGTTACTTCGGGCTAGCGGGGGATACGCAGTATTTT. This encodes CASSYFGLAGDTQYF.

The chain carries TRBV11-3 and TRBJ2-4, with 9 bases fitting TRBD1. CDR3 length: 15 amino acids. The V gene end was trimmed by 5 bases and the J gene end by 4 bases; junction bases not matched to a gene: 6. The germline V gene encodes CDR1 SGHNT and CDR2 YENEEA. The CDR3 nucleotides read TGTGCCAGCAGCACAGGGGGCGCGGGTAAAAACATTCAGTACTTC. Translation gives CASSTGGAGKNIQYF.

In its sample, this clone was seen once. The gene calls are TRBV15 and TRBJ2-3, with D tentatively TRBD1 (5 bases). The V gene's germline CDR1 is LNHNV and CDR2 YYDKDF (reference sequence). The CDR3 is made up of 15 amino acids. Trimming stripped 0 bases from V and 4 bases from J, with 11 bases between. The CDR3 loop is CATSRDVQGPDTQYF. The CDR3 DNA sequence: TGTGCCACCAGCAGAGATGTGCAGGGCCCAGATACGCAGTATTTT.

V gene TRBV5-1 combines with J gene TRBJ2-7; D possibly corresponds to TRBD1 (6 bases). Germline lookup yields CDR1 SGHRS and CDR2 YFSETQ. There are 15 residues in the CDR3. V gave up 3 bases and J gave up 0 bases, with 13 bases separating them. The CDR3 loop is CASSWATGNSYEQYF. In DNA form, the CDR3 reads TGCGCCAGCAGCTGGGCGACAGGCAACTCCTACGAGCAGTACTTC.

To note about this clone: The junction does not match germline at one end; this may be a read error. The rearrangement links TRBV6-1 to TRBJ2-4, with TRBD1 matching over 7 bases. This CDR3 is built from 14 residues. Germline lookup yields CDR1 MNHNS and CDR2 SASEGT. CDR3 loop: CASISGTAENIQYF. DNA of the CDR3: TGTGCCAGCATCTCCGGGACAGCCGAAAACATTCAGTACTTC.

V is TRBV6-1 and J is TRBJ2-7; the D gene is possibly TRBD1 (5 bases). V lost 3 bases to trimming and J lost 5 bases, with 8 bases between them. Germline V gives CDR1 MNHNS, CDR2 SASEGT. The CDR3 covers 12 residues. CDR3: CASSEQGHEQYF. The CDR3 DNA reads TGTGCCAGCAGTGAGCAGGGCCACGAGCAGTACTTC.

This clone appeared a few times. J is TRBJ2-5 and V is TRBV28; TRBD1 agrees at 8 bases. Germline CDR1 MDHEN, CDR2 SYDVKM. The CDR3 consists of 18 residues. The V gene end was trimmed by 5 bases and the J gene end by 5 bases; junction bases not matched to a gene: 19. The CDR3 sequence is CASSQLQGRTGPRETQYF. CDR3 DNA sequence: TGTGCCAGCAGTCAACTACAGGGGAGGACAGGGCCGAGGGAGACCCAGTACTTC.

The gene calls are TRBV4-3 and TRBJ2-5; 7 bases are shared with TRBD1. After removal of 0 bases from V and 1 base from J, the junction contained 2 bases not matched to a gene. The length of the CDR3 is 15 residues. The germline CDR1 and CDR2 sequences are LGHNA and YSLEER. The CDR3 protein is CASSQDGDSQETQYF. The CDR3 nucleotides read TGCGCCAGCAGCCAAGATGGGGACAGCCAAGAGACCCAGTACTTC.

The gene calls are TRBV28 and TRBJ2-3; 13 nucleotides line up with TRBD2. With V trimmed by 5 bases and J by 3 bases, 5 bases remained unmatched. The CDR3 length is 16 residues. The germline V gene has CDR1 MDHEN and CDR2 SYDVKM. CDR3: CASSRWTSGSTDTQYF. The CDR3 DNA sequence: TGTGCCAGCAGTCGGTGGACTAGCGGGAGTACAGATACGCAGTATTTT.

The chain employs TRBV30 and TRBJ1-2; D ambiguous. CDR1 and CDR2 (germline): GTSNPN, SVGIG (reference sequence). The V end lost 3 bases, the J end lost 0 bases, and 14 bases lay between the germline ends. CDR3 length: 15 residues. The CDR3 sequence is CAWRGPRFANYGYTF. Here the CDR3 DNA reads TGTGCCTGGAGGGGCCCCAGATTTGCTAACTATGGCTACACCTTC.

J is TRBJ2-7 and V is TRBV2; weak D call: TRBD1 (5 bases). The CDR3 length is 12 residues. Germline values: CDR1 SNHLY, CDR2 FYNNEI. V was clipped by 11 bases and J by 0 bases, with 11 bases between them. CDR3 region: CAAQDVSYEQYF. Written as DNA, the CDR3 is TGTGCCGCACAGGACGTCTCCTACGAGCAGTACTTC. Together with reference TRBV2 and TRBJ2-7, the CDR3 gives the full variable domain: EPEVTQTPSHQVTQMGQEVILRCVPISNHLYFYWYRQILGQKVEFLVSFYNNEISEKSEIFDDQFSVERPDGSNFTLKIRSTKLEDSAMYFCAAQDVSYEQYFGPGTRLTVT.